This TCR beta chain was recovered during a study of blood T cell repertoires in COVID-19. A single count supports this clone. As originally analysed: Amplification from reference gene primers served as the basis for estimated nucleated cell counts. Profiling relied on immunoSEQ multiplex PCR, and the TCRdb table lists in-frame clones only, not all of them. The V and J calls and clone size come from that table; D and trimming were worked out from the DNA. The sample has 300,000 to 400,000 clones; around nine tenths are singletons. The Seattle patients joined while their infection was active and were tracked longitudinally afterward. CDR1 and CDR2 from the germline V gene are MNHEY and SMNVEV (reference sequence). The V end was cut by 2 bases, the J end by 3 bases, with 14 bases between. The CDR3 extends over 15 amino acids.

The specimen sequenced was peripheral blood. V gene TRBV27 combines with J gene TRBJ2-7, with D possibly being TRBD2 (7 bases). This receptor was taken from a woman between 70 and 85 years old with COVID-19, enrolled during active disease. The CDR3 nucleotides are TGTGCCAGCAGTTTAGTTGGGGGGGCAGGCTACGAGCAGTACTTC. This codes for CASSLVGGAGYEQYF.